Below, 24 T cell receptor beta chains from the same sample are listed, as sequenced in a study of brain T cells in children with intractable seizures. Here immunoSEQ multiplex PCR was the method, and the copy in TCRdb shows in-frame clones only, minus some. Here the sample spans about 350,000 clones, 93% being singletons. As for time point: blood from clinic visit 5 months post-surgery; TSC patient then seizure free. Sample: peripheral blood, taken 5 to 6 months after surgery. Receptor source: a boy under two years old with tuberous sclerosis and intractable seizures.

This clone was seen only a few times. The chain employs TRBV12-3 or TRBV12-4 and TRBJ1-1; D gene unclear. This CDR3 is built from 12 residues. V lost 1 base, J lost 10 bases, and 10 bases lay in between. The CDR3 sequence: CASSLGPPGAFF. CDR3 in DNA: TGTGCCAGCAGTTTAGGGCCCCCTGGAGCTTTCTTT.

The genes are TRBV27 and TRBJ1-1; D is undetermined. Trimming took off 3 bases at V and 0 bases at J, with 14 bases between the two ends. Germline V lookup: CDR1 MNHEY, CDR2 SMNVEV (reference sequence). The CDR3 has 16 amino acids. The CDR3, as DNA: TGTGCCAGCAGTTTTTTTAGTAGCAGCATGAACACTGAAGCTTTCTTT. Its protein is CASSFFSSSMNTEAFF.

The chain couples TRBV30 to TRBJ2-1; D might be TRBD2 (5 bases). This CDR3 region has 15 residues. Per germline, CDR1 GTSNPN and CDR2 SVGIG (reference sequence). Between the trimmed V and J ends, which lost 0 bases and 2 bases, there was a span of 11 bases. In DNA form, the CDR3 reads TGTGCCTGGAGTGTGGGAGAGTTCCCCTACAATGAGCAGTTCTTC. Amino acid sequence: CAWSVGEFPYNEQFF.

V gene TRBV5-1 combines with J gene TRBJ2-7; D perhaps matches TRBD1 (6 bases). This CDR3 is 13 amino acids long. V was pared by 4 bases and J by 2 bases, with 10 bases between. Germline CDR1 reads SGHRS; CDR2 reads YFSETQ. In DNA, the CDR3 is TGCGCCAGCAGCCTCCGGACAGCCTACGAGCAGTACTTC. Translated, it gives CASSLRTAYEQYF.

The chain recombines TRBV24-1 with TRBJ2-5; 7 bases are a match to TRBD1. Germline CDR1 and CDR2: KGHDR and SFDVKD. The CDR3 spans 15 residues. The junction had 7 bases not matched to a gene; V was cut back by 6 bases and J by 1 base. Here the CDR3 DNA reads TGTGCCACCAGTCACAGGGGCCTATCCCAAGAGACCCAGTACTTC. Its translation is CATSHRGLSQETQYF.

The chain uses TRBV9 and TRBJ2-6; D may correspond to TRBD1 or TRBD2 (6 bases each). Trimming stripped 0 bases from V and 2 bases from J, with 9 bases between. The CDR3 is 16 residues long. Germline CDR1 reads SGDLS; CDR2 reads YYNGEE. CDR3 amino acids: CASSVGGAAGANVLTF. The CDR3 nucleotides read TGTGCCAGCAGCGTAGGGGGGGCAGCTGGGGCCAACGTCCTGACTTTC.

The chain links TRBV11-2 to TRBJ2-7; TRBD2 matches 10 bases. V was pared by 0 bases and J by 7 bases, with 6 bases of the junction left unmatched. Germline V gene lookup returns CDR1 SGHAT and CDR2 FQNNGV. The CDR3 sequence is 15 residues long. CDR3: CASSLDLAGVWEQYF. CDR3 DNA: TGTGCCAGCAGCTTAGATCTAGCGGGAGTTTGGGAGCAGTACTTC. Together with reference TRBV11-2 and TRBJ2-7, the CDR3 gives the full variable domain: EAGVAQSPRYKIIEKRQSVAFWCNPISGHATLYWYQQILGQGPKLLIQFQNNGVVDDSQLPKDRFSAERLKGVDSTLKIQPAKLEDSAVYLCASSLDLAGVWEQYFGPGTRLTVT.

The rearrangement uses TRBV9 and TRBJ1-1; possibly TRBD1 for D (5 bases). Germline V gene data show CDR1 as SGDLS and CDR2 as YYNGEE. V lost 3 bases, J lost 2 bases, and 5 bases lay in between. There are 12 residues in the CDR3. The CDR3 DNA sequence: TGTGCCAGCAGCGGGACAAACACTGAAGCTTTCTTT. As protein: CASSGTNTEAFF.

The chain combines TRBV23-1 with TRBJ1-5; TRBD1 might be the D (5 bases). TRBV23-1 is reported as an ORF; its role is uncertain. V was clipped by 7 bases and J by 8 bases, with 24 bases between them. The CDR3 contains 16 residues. The CDR3 DNA reads as TGCGCCAGCACTCTCCACCCCGACAGCCGTCCAAAGCCCCAGCATTTT. This encodes CASTLHPDSRPKPQHF.

This clone was counted a single time. The gene calls are TRBV19 and TRBJ2-1, with 7 bases matching TRBD1. Germline loops: CDR1 LNHDA, CDR2 SQIVND (reference sequence). With 0 bases clipped from V and 2 bases from J, the junction kept 7 bases outside the gene matches. This CDR3 spans 17 amino acids. The CDR3 region is CASSIEGGQYPYNEQFF. The CDR3 region has the DNA TGTGCCAGTAGTATAGAAGGGGGACAGTATCCCTACAATGAGCAGTTCTTC.

The chain employs TRBV30 and TRBJ1-5, with D unresolved. The CDR3 loop spans 13 amino acids. Trimming left V 2 bases short and J 4 bases short, with 9 bases between. CDR1 and CDR2 (germline): GTSNPN, SVGIG (reference sequence). Here the CDR3 DNA reads TGTGCCTGGAGTCTTACAGAGAATCAGCCCCAGCATTTT. It translates to CAWSLTENQPQHF.

The chain couples TRBV4-2 to TRBJ1-5; 9 bases match TRBD1. From germline, CDR1 is LGHNA and CDR2 YNFKEQ. V trimming: 3 bases; J trimming: 7 bases; junction bases outside the gene matches: 10. The CDR3 length is 16 residues. CDR3 amino acids: CASSHAGQGLRQPQHF. The CDR3, as DNA: TGTGCCAGCAGCCATGCTGGACAGGGGCTGCGGCAGCCCCAGCATTTT.

The chain couples TRBV28 to TRBJ2-1; 11 bases are shared with TRBD2. Trimming took 2 bases from V and 10 from J; bases not matched to a gene: 4. This CDR3 spans 14 amino acids. Germline V gene data show CDR1 as MDHEN and CDR2 as SYDVKM. The CDR3, as DNA: TGTGCCAGCAGTTTACTAGCGGGAGGTCGGGAGCAGTTCTTC. Amino acid sequence: CASSLLAGGREQFF.

V usage is TRBV16 and J usage is TRBJ1-1; tentatively, D is TRBD1 (5 bases). Trimming cost V 2 bases and J 1 base, with 8 bases left between them. CDR3 length: 14 residues. Germline V lookup: CDR1 KGHSY, CDR2 FQNENV. CDR3 residues: CASSQGRENTEAFF. In nucleotides, the CDR3 is TGTGCCAGCAGCCAAGGCAGGGAGAACACTGAAGCTTTCTTT.

The chain is built from TRBV6-1 and TRBJ1-1, with TRBD1 matching over 7 bases. Trimming at V came to 2 bases and at J to 6 bases, leaving 9 bases not matched to a gene. Germline CDR1 and CDR2: MNHNS and SASEGT. This CDR3 comprises 15 residues. The CDR3 reads CASSEIAGGMPEAFF. CDR3 coding DNA: TGTGCCAGCAGTGAAATAGCAGGGGGTATGCCTGAAGCTTTCTTT.

The chain combines TRBV18 with TRBJ2-3; the D is unclear. V gave up 4 bases and J gave up 3 bases, with 14 bases separating them. CDR1 is KGHSH, CDR2 LQKENI, per germline. This CDR3 has 15 amino acids. CDR3 in amino acids: CASSLLIDATDTQYF. Written as DNA, the CDR3 is TGTGCCAGCTCACTATTAATCGATGCTACAGATACGCAGTATTTT.

A single count supports this clone. The rearrangement uses TRBV9 and TRBJ1-5; D is unresolved. The germline CDR1 and CDR2 sequences are SGDLS and YYNGEE. The CDR3 covers 15 residues. The V and J ends lost 0 bases and 5 bases respectively, with 12 bases between them. CDR3 sequence reads: CASSVGVGMDQPQHF. The CDR3 DNA is TGTGCCAGCAGCGTAGGGGTGGGGATGGATCAGCCCCAGCATTTT.

The gene calls are TRBV14 and TRBJ2-7, with TRBD1 matching over 7 bases. Per the germline V gene, CDR1 is SGHDN and CDR2 is FVKESK. The V segment lost 3 bases and the J segment 2 bases; nucleotides outside the gene matches: 7. The CDR3 covers 15 residues. CDR3 nucleotides: TGTGCCAGCAGCCAGCACGGGACAGCCCCCTACGAGCAGTACTTC. As protein: CASSQHGTAPYEQYF.

The gene calls are TRBV7-9 and TRBJ2-1; 9 bases are shared with TRBD2. The CDR3 is made up of 17 amino acids. Trimming cost V 0 bases and J 6 bases; bases outside gene matches: 9. Germline CDR1 SEHNR, CDR2 FQNEAQ (reference sequence). For the CDR3, the DNA is TGTGCCAGCAGCTTAGCGAACCTAGCGGGAAGCCCCAATGAGCAGTTCTTC. It translates to CASSLANLAGSPNEQFF.

The genes are TRBV30 and TRBJ1-2; D might be TRBD1 (5 bases). This CDR3 has 14 amino acids. The V end lost 2 bases, the J end lost 7 bases, and 17 bases lay between the germline ends. Per the germline V gene, CDR1 is GTSNPN and CDR2 is SVGIG (reference sequence). The CDR3 region has the DNA TGTGCCTGGAGTATCGGGCCAGGGAAGGGTGGCTACACCTTC. Protein: CAWSIGPGKGGYTF.

The chain has TRBV19 and TRBJ1-4; maybe TRBD1 (5 bases). Germline CDR1 LNHDA, CDR2 SQIVND (reference sequence). V gave up 5 bases and J gave up 8 bases, with 9 bases separating them. CDR3 length: 12 amino acids. The CDR3 reads CASSHRNEKLFF. CDR3 sequence (DNA): TGTGCCAGTAGTCACAGGAACGAAAAACTGTTTTTT.

The DNA of the CDR3 is TGTGCCAGCAGCTTAGCGGGAGCGGGCACCGGGGAGCTGTTTTTT. This translates into CASSLAGAGTGELFF. J is TRBJ2-2 and V is TRBV7-9, with D possibly matching TRBD2 (6 bases). The CDR3 length is 15 residues. The V end lost 0 bases, the J end lost 4 bases, and 9 bases lay between the germline ends. Germline assignment: CDR1 SEHNR and CDR2 FQNEAQ (reference sequence).

The chain couples TRBV19 to TRBJ1-1, with 9 bases matching TRBD1. CDR3 length: 14 residues. CDR1 and CDR2 from the germline V gene are LNHDA and SQIVND (reference sequence). V was pared by 5 bases and J by 3 bases, with 4 bases of the junction left unmatched. In nucleotides, the CDR3 is TGTGCCAGTAGTGTCTGGACAGGGGACACTGAAGCTTTCTTT. Encoded protein: CASSVWTGDTEAFF.

The V call is TRBV4-1, the J call TRBJ1-3, with D possibly being TRBD1 (5 bases). Trimming removed 5 bases from V and 3 bases from J, with 14 bases in between. This CDR3 spans 15 amino acids. From germline, CDR1 is MGHRA and CDR2 YSYEKL. In DNA, the CDR3 is TGCGCCAGCAGCGCTATCGGACAAAGTGGAAACACCATATATTTT. The encoded protein is CASSAIGQSGNTIYF.